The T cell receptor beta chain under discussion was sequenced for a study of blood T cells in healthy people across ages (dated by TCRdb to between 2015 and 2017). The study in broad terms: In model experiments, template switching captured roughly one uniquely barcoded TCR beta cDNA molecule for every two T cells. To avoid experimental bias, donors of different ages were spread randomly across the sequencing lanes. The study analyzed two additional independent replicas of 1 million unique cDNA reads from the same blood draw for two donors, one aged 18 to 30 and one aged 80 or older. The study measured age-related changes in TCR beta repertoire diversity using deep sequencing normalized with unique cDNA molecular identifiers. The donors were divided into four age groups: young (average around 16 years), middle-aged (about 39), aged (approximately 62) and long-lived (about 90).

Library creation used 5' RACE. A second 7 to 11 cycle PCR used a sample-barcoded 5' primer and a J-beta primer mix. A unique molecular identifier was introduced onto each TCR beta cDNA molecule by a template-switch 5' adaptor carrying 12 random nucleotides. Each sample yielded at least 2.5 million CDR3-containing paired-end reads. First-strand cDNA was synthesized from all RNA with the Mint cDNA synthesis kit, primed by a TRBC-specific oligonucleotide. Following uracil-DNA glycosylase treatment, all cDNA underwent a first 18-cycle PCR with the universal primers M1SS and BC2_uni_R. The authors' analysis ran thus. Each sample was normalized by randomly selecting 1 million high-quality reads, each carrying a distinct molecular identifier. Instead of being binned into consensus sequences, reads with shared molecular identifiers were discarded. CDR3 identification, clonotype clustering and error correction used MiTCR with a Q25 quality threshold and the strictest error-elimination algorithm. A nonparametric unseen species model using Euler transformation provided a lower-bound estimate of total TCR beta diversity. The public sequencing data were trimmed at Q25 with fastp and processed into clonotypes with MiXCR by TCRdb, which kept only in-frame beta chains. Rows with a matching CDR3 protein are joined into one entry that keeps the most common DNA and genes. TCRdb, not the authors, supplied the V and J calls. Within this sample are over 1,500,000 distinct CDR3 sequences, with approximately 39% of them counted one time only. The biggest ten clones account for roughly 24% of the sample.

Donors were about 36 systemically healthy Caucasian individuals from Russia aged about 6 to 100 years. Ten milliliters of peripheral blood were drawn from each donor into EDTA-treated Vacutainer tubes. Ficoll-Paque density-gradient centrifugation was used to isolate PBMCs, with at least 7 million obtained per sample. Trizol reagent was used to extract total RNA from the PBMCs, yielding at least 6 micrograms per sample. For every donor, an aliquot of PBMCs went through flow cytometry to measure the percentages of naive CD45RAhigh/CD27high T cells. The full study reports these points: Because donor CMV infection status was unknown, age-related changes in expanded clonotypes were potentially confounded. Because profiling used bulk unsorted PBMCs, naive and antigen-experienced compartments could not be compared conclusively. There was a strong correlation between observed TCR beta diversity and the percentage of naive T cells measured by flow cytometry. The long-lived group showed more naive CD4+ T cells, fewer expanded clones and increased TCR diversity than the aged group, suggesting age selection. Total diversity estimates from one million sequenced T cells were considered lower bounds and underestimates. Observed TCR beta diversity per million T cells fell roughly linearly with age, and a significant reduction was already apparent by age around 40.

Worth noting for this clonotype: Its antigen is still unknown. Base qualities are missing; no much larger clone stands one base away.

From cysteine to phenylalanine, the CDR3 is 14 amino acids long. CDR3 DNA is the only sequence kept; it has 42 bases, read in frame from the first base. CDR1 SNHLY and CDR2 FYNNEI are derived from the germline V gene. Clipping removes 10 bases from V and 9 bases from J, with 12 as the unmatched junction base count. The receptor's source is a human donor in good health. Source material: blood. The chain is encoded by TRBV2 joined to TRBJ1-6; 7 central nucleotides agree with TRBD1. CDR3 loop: CATQTGSISSPLHF. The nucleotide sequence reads TGTGCCACCCAGACAGGGTCCATCAGTTCACCCCTCCACTTT.